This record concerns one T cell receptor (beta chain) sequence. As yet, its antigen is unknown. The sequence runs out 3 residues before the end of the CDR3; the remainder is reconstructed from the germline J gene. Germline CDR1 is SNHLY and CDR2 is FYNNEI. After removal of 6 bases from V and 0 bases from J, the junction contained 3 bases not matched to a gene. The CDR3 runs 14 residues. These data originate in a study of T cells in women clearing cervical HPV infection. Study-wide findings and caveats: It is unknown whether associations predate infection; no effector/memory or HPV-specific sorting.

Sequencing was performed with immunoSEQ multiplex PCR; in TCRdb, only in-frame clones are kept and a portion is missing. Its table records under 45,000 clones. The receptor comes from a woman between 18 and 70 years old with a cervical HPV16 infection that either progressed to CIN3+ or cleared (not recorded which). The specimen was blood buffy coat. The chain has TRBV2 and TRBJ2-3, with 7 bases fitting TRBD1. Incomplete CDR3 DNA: TGTGCCAGCAGCAGGGGGTCTAGCACAGATACG. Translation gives CASSRGSSTDT. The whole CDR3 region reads CASSRGSSTDTQYF.